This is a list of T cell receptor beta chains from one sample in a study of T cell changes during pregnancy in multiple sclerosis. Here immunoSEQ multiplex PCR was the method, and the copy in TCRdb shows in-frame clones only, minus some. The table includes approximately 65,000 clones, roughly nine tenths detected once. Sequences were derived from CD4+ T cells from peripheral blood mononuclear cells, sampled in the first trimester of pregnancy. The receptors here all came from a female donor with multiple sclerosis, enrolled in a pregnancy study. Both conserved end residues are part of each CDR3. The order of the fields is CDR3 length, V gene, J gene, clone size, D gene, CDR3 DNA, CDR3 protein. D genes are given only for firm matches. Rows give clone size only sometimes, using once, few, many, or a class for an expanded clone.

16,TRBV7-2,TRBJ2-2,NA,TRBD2,TGTGCCAGCAGCCCACGGCGGGGGGGCCGGTCCGGGGAGCTGTTTTTT,CASSPRRGGRSGELFF
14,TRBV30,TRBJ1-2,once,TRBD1,TGTGCCTGGAGTCGCGACAGGGACATAGGGGGCTACACCTTC,CAWSRDRDIGGYTF
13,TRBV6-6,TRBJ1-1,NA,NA,TGTGCCAGCATCTCCGGGGGGAACACTGAAGCTTTCTTT,CASISGGNTEAFF
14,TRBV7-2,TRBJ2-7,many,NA,TGTGCCAGCAGCTTTGGGACAAGGAACTACGAGCAGTACTTC,CASSFGTRNYEQYF
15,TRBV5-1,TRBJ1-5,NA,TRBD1,TGCGCCAGCAGCTTGGAGACAGGGGTCAATCAGCCCCAGCATTTT,CASSLETGVNQPQHF
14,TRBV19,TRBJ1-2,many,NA,TGTGCCAGTAGTATAGCCCCAGGGATCTATGGCTACACCTTC,CASSIAPGIYGYTF
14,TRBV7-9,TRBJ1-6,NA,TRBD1,TGTGCCAGCAGCAGTACAGGGGCTAATTCACCCCTCCACTTT,CASSSTGANSPLHF
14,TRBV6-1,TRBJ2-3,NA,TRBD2,TGTGCCAGCGTAGCGGGGGGGTCCACAGATACGCAGTATTTT,CASVAGGSTDTQYF
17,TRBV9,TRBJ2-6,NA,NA,TGTGCCAGCAGCCGGGATTCGAGTAGACCTGGGGCCAACGTCCTGACTTTC,CASSRDSSRPGANVLTF
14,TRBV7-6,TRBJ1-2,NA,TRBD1,TGTGCCAGCAGCTTAAGGGGGCGAGTGGGGGGCTACACCTTC,CASSLRGRVGGYTF
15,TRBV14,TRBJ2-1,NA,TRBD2,TGTGCCAGCAGCTTCACTAGCGGGGTGTACAATGAGCAGTTCTTC,CASSFTSGVYNEQFF
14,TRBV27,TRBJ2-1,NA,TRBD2,TGTGCCAGCGGAACTAGCGGGGGGGCCAGTGAGCAGTTCTTC,CASGTSGGASEQFF
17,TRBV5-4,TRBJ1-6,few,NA,TGTGCCAGCAGCTTGGATCCTCTGGGCAAGTATAATTCACCCCTCCACTTT,CASSLDPLGKYNSPLHF
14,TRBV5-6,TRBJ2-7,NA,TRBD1,TGTGCCAGCAGCTTAGGGCAGGGGGCTTACGAGCAGTACTTC,CASSLGQGAYEQYF
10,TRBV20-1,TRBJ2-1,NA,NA,TGCAGTGCTACTTACAATGAGCAGTTCTTC,CSATYNEQFF
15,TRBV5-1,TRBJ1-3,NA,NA,TGCGCCAGCCTTCCCCCGGGGGGGTTCGGAAACACCATATATTTT,CASLPPGGFGNTIYF
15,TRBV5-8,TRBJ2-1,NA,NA,TGTGCCAGCAGCATGCAGGGGATCTACTACAATGAGCAGTTCTTC,CASSMQGIYYNEQFF
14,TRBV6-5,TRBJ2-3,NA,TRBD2,TGTGCCAGCAGTACCGCGGGGAGGGCAGATACGCAGTATTTT,CASSTAGRADTQYF
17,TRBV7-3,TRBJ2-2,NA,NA,TGTGCCAGCAGCCCCCAATTAAGGACACTGAACACCGGGGAGCTGTTTTTT,CASSPQLRTLNTGELFF
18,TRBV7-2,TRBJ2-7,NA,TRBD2,TGTGCCAGCAGTTCCCATGCTTCCTTTAGCGGGGGGAGGGACGAGCAGTACTTC,CASSSHASFSGGRDEQYF
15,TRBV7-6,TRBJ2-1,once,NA,TGTGCCAGCAGCTTAGGAGGCGGGGCCGCCAATGAGCAGTTCTTC,CASSLGGGAANEQFF
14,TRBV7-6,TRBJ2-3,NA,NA,TGTGCCAGCAGCCCAGGGGCGACTAGCAACCTGCAGTATTTT,CASSPGATSNLQYF
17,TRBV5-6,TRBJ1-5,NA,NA,TGTGCCAGCAGCTCCCTTTCACAGGGAATGGTCAATCAGCCCCAGCATTTT,CASSSLSQGMVNQPQHF
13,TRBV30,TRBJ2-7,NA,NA,TGTGCCTGGGGGAGTATCCGGTCCTACGAGCAGTACTTC,CAWGSIRSYEQYF
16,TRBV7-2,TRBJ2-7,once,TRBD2,TGTGCCAGCAGCCCCCTGCCAGCGGGGGACTCCTACGAGCAGTACTTC,CASSPLPAGDSYEQYF
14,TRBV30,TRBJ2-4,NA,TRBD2,TGTGCCTGGGGGAGGGATACGACCAAAAACATTCAGTACTTC,CAWGRDTTKNIQYF
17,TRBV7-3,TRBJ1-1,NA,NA,TGTGCCAGCAGCTTAGAAGGTGGAGGGGCGGTGAACACTGAAGCTTTCTTT,CASSLEGGGAVNTEAFF
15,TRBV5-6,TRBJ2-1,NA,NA,TGTGCCAGCAGCCCCGACCCGACACTGTACAATGAGCAGTTCTTC,CASSPDPTLYNEQFF